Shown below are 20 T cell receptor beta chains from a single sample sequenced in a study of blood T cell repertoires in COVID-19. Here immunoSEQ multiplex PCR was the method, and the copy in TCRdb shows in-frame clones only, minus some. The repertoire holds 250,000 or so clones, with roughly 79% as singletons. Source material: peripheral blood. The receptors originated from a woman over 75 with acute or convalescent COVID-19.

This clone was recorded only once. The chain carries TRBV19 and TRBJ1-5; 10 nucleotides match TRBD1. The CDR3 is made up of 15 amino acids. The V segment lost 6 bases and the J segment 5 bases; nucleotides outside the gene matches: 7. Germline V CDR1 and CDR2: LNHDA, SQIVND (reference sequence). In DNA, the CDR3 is TGTGCCAGTAGCCCGGGACAGGGGTCGTATCAGCCCCAGCATTTT. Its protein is CASSPGQGSYQPQHF.

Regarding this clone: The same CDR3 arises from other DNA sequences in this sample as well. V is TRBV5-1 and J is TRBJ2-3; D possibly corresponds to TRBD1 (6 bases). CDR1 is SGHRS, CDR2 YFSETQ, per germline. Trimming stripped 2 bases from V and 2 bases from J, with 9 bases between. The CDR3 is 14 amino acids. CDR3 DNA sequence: TGCGCCAGCAGCTTAGACAGGTCCACAGATACGCAGTATTTT. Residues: CASSLDRSTDTQYF.

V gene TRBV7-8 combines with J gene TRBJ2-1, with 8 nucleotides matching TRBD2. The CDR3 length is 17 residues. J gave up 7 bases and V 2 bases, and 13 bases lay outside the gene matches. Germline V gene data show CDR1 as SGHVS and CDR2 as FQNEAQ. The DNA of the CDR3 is TGTGCCAGCAGCTTAAATGCCGGGGGGGCGTCTGGGAATGAGCAGTTCTTC. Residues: CASSLNAGGASGNEQFF.

CDR3 DNA sequence: TGCAGTGCTAGTCGGGACTCCCAAGAGACCCAGTACTTC. It encodes CSASRDSQETQYF. The chain carries TRBV20-1 and TRBJ2-5, with D tentatively TRBD2 (6 bases). This CDR3 is built from 13 residues. Germline CDR1 and CDR2: DFQATT and SNEGSKA (reference sequence). V lost 3 bases and J lost 1, with 9 bases in between.

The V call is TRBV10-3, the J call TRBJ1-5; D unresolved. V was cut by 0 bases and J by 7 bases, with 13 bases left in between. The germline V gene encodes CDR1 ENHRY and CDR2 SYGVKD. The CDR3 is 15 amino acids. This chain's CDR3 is CAISESFGVNQPQHF. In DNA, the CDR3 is TGTGCCATCAGTGAGTCGTTCGGGGTAAACCAGCCCCAGCATTTT.

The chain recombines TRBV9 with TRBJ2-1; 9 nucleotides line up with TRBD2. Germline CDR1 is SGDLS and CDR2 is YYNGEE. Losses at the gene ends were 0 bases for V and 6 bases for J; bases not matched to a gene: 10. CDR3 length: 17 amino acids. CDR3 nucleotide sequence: TGTGCCAGCAGCGTAGCCCGTGACACTAGCGGGTCCAATGAGCAGTTCTTC. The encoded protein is CASSVARDTSGSNEQFF.

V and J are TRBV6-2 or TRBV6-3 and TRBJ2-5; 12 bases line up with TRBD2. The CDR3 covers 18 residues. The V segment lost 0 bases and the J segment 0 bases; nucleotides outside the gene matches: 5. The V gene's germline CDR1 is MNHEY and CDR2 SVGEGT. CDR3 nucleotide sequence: TGTGCCAGCAGTTACTCAGGACTAGCGGGGACCCACCAAGAGACCCAGTACTTC. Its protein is CASSYSGLAGTHQETQYF.

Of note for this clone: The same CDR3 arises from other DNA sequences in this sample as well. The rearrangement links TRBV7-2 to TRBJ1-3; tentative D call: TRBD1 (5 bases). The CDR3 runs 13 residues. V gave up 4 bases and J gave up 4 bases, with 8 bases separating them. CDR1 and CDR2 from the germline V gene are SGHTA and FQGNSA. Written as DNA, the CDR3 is TGTGCCAGCAGCTCAGACAGAGGAAACACCATATATTTT. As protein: CASSSDRGNTIYF.

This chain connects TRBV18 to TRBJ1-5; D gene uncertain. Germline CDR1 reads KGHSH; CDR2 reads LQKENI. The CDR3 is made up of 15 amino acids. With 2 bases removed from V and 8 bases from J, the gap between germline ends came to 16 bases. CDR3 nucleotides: TGTGCCAGCTCACCAACCGGCGGTTCCGGAGAGCCCCAGCATTTT. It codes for CASSPTGGSGEPQHF.

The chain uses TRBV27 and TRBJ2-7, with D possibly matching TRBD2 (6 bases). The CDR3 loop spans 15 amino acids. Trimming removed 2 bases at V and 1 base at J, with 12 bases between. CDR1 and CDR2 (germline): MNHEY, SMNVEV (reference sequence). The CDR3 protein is CASSLNLALSYEQYF. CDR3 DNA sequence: TGTGCCAGCAGTTTAAATCTAGCGTTATCCTACGAGCAGTACTTC.

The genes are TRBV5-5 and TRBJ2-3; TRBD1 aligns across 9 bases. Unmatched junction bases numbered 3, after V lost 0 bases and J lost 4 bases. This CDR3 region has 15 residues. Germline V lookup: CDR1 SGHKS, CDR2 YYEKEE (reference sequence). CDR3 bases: TGTGCCAGCAGCTTGGACAGGGGGCAGGCAGATACGCAGTATTTT. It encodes CASSLDRGQADTQYF.

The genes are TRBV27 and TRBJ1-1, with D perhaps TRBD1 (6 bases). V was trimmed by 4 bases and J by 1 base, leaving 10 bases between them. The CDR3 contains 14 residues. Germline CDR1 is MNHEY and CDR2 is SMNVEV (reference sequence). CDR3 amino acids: CASSWGGGNTEAFF. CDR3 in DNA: TGTGCCAGCAGTTGGGGAGGGGGGAACACTGAAGCTTTCTTT.

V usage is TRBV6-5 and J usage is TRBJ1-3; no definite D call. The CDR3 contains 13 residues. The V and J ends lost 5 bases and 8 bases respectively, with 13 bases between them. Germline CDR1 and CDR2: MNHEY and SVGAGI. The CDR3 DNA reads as TGTGCCAGCAGTACACGCTCCACGTACACCATATATTTT. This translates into CASSTRSTYTIYF.

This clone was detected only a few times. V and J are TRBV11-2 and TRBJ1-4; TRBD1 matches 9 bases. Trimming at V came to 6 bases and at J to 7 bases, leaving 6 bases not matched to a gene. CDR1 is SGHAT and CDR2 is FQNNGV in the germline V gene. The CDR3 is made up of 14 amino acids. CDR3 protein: CASSSGTGTEKLFF. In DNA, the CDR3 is TGTGCCAGCAGTTCCGGGACAGGGACTGAAAAACTGTTTTTT.

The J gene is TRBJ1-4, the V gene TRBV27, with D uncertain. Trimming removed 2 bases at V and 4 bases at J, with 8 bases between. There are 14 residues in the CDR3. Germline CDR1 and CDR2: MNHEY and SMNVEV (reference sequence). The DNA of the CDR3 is TGTGCCAGCAGTTTAGAGGGAGTTAATGAAAAACTGTTTTTT. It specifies CASSLEGVNEKLFF.

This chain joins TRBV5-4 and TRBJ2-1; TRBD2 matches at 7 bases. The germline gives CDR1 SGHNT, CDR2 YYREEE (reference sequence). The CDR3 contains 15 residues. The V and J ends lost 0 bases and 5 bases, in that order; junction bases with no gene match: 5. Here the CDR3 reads CASSLAGLRNNEQFF. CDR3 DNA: TGTGCCAGCAGCTTGGCGGGACTACGCAACAATGAGCAGTTCTTC.

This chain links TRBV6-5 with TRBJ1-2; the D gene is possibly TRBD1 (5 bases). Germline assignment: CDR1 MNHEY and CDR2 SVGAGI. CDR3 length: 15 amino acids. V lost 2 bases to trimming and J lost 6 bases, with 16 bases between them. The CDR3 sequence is CASSYLGGGDDGYTF. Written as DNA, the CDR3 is TGTGCCAGCAGTTACCTCGGGGGAGGGGATGATGGCTACACCTTC.

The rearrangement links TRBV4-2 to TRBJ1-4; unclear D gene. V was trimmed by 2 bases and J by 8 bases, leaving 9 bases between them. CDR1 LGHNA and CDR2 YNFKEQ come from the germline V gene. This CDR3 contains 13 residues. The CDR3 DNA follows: TGTGCCAGCAGCCAACGAGGGAACGAAAAACTGTTTTTT. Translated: CASSQRGNEKLFF.

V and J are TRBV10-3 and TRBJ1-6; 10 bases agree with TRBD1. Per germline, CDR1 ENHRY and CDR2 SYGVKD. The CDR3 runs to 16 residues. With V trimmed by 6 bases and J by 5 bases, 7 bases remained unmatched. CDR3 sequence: CAISPGTGVNNSPLHF. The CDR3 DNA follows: TGTGCCATCAGCCCCGGGACAGGGGTGAATAATTCACCCCTCCACTTT.

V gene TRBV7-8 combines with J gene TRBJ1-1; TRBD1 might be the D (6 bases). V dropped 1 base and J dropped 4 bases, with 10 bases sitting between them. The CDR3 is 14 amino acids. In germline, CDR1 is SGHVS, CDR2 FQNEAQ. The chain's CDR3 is CASSLGTAATEAFF. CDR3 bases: TGTGCCAGCAGCTTAGGGACAGCGGCCACTGAAGCTTTCTTT.